What follows describes a single T cell receptor beta chain. Its antigen is as yet unknown. The V and J ends lost 3 bases and 2 bases respectively, with 1 base between them. Germline CDR1 MNHEY, CDR2 SMNVEV (reference sequence). This CDR3 comprises 12 residues. This sample was taken from a study of pediatric ulcerative colitis. Whole-study context: Ulcerative colitis patients had pancolitis or left-sided colitis, with confirming histology.

Data came from immunoSEQ multiplex PCR; TCRdb stores just in-frame clones and leaves some out. The repertoire has 9,000 to 10,000 clones, 80% to 90% of them found once; the top ten carry around 7%. No immunosuppressive drugs were given to ulcerative colitis patients before diagnostic colonoscopy. The study, taken as a whole, reports: All ulcerative colitis patients, but no controls, carried two rectal clonotypes. A couple of patients had blood samples with substantially reduced template counts.

Sequenced input: blood. This TCR derives from a girl aged 5 to 17 with moderate ulcerative colitis. The chain joins TRBV27 to TRBJ2-2; no clear D gene. This chain's CDR3 is CASSFNTGELFF. CDR3 DNA: TGTGCCAGCAGTTTCAACACCGGGGAGCTGTTTTTT.